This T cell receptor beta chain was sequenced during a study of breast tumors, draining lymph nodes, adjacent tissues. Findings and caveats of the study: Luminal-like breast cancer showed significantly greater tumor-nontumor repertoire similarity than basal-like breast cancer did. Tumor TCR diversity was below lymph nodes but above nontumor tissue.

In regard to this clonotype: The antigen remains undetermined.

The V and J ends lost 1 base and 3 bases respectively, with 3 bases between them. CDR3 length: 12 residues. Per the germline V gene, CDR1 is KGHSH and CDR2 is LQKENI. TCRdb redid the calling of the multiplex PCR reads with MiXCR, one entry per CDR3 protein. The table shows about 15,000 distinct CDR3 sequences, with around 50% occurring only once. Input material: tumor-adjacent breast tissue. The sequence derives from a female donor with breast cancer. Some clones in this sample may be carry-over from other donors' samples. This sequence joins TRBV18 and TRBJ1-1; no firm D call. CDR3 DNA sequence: TGTGCCAGCTCACCACTGGACACTGAAGCTTTCTTT. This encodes CASSPLDTEAFF.